This is a list of T cell receptor beta chains from one sample in a study of Graves' ophthalmopathy and Graves' hyperthyroidism. MiXCR, run by TCRdb on the multiplex PCR reads, gives a single entry per CDR3 protein. The sample holds about 480,000 distinct CDR3 sequences, around 15% seen once. Sequencing was carried out using blood. These receptors were obtained from a woman aged 25 to 39 with Graves' ophthalmopathy. Each CDR3 is given with its conserved first and last residue. The D gene is left open where the match is weak. Only part of the rows carry a size: once, few, many, or a class if the clone is expanded.

clone_size,d_call,j_call,v_call,cdr3_aa,cdr3_nt
few,.,TRBJ1-5,TRBV3-1,CASSHRPNQPQHF,TGTGCCAGCAGCCACAGGCCCAATCAGCCCCAGCATTTT
few,.,TRBJ2-4,TRBV4-2,CASSPKTRAKNIQYF,TGTGCCAGCAGCCCGAAGACTCGAGCCAAAAACATTCAGTACTTC
many,.,TRBJ2-2,TRBV20-1,CSARRDTGELFF,TGCAGTGCTAGACGGGACACCGGGGAGCTGTTTTTT
.,.,TRBJ2-5,TRBV10-3,CAISVGGGQETQYF,TGTGCCATCAGTGTGGGGGGCGGCCAAGAGACCCAGTACTTC
.,TRBD1,TRBJ1-2,TRBV6-1,CASSKTGLDIYGYTF,TGTGCCAGCAGTAAGACAGGGTTGGATATCTATGGCTACACCTTC
many,TRBD1,TRBJ2-5,TRBV12-3/TRBV12-4,CASSLGTGVFQETQYF,TGTGCCAGCAGTTTAGGCACAGGGGTCTTCCAAGAGACCCAGTACTTC
few,.,TRBJ2-2,TRBV19,CASIGLSGELFF,TGTGCCAGTATTGGACTCTCCGGGGAGCTGTTTTTT
.,.,TRBJ2-5,TRBV19,CASSSSNSETQYF,TGTGCCAGTAGTTCCTCTAATTCGGAGACCCAGTACTTC
many,TRBD1,TRBJ2-7,TRBV20-1,CSARVYRGHEQYF,TGCAGTGCTAGAGTATACAGGGGCCACGAGCAGTACTTC
.,.,TRBJ2-5,TRBV11-2,CASSLEGANGETQYF,TGTGCCAGCAGCTTGGAGGGGGCTAATGGAGAGACCCAGTACTTC
many,.,TRBJ1-3,TRBV6-1,CASRAFGNTIYF,TGTGCCAGCAGGGCATTTGGAAACACCATATATTTT
few,.,TRBJ1-1,TRBV29-1,CSVGTGMRNTEAFF,TGCAGCGTTGGTACGGGCATGAGGAACACTGAAGCTTTCTTT
few,TRBD1,TRBJ2-5,TRBV30,CAWTPPGQSVGRTQYF,TGTGCCTGGACTCCCCCGGGACAGTCGGTCGGACGGACCCAGTACTTC
many,.,TRBJ2-7,TRBV28,CASSLAPYEQYF,TGTGCCAGCAGTTTGGCGCCCTACGAGCAGTACTTC
.,.,TRBJ1-1,TRBV7-8,CASSKGLGFGNTEAFF,TGTGCCAGCAGCAAGGGCTTAGGCTTTGGGAACACTGAAGCTTTCTTT
many,.,TRBJ1-1,TRBV12-5,CASGPGRGFEAFF,TGTGCTAGTGGTCCTGGGAGGGGTTTCGAAGCTTTCTTT
many,.,TRBJ1-3,TRBV12-3/TRBV12-4,CASSFSPTAGNTIYF,TGTGCCAGCAGTTTCTCGCCGACCGCTGGAAACACCATATATTTT
many,.,TRBJ1-1,TRBV12-3/TRBV12-4,CASSLVVTNTEAFF,TGTGCCAGCAGTTTAGTGGTCACAAACACTGAAGCTTTCTTT
few,.,TRBJ2-7,TRBV7-9,CASSLAGTPVYEQYF,TGTGCCAGCAGCTTAGCGGGGACACCAGTCTACGAGCAGTACTTC
.,TRBD1,TRBJ2-7,TRBV6-1,CATRPRTGSYEQYF,TGTGCCACCCGACCCCGGACAGGCTCCTACGAGCAGTACTTC
many,.,TRBJ1-1,TRBV29-1,CSVAAMNTEAFF,TGCAGCGTAGCGGCCATGAACACTGAAGCTTTCTTT
many,.,TRBJ2-5,TRBV27,CASSLMRGEETQYF,TGTGCCAGCAGTTTAATGCGGGGAGAAGAGACCCAGTACTTC
many,TRBD2,TRBJ2-5,TRBV12-3/TRBV12-4,CASSFGTSGGGPQYF,TGTGCCAGCAGTTTCGGGACTAGCGGGGGAGGCCCCCAGTACTTC
many,.,TRBJ2-7,TRBV11-2,CASSLTFLDSTKAYEQYF,TGTGCCAGCAGCTTAACCTTCCTCGACAGCACAAAAGCCTACGAGCAGTACTTC
many,TRBD1,TRBJ1-2,TRBV9,CASSSQGTANYGYTF,TGTGCCAGCAGCTCGCAAGGGACAGCCAACTATGGCTACACCTTC
many,.,TRBJ2-7,TRBV2,CASSELIPGAYEQYF,TGTGCCAGCAGTGAACTTATACCGGGGGCGTACGAGCAGTACTTC
.,.,TRBJ1-1,TRBV29-1,CSAMGGLNTEAFF,TGCAGCGCGATGGGGGGTCTGAACACTGAAGCTTTCTTT
many,.,TRBJ1-1,TRBV30,CAWSVRSDGEAFF,TGTGCCTGGAGTGTAAGGAGCGACGGTGAAGCTTTCTTT
.,.,TRBJ2-2,TRBV6-1,CASGDGGGTGELFF,TGTGCCAGTGGGGATGGGGGTGGCACCGGGGAGCTGTTTTTT
.,TRBD2,TRBJ2-7,TRBV5-1,CASSRLAGASHEQYF,TGCGCCAGCAGCAGACTAGCGGGGGCAAGCCACGAGCAGTACTTC
many,.,TRBJ2-7,TRBV10-3,CAISEEGSYEQYF,TGTGCCATCAGTGAGGAGGGATCCTACGAGCAGTACTTC
many,.,TRBJ2-7,TRBV7-2,CASSLSVGREQYF,TGTGCCAGCAGCTTAAGTGTGGGGAGAGAGCAGTACTTC
many,.,TRBJ1-1,TRBV2,CASRGSERRNTEAFF,TGTGCCAGCAGGGGGTCAGAAAGAAGGAACACTGAAGCTTTCTTT
many,.,TRBJ2-5,TRBV20-1,CSASASAETQYF,TGCAGTGCTAGTGCTAGTGCTGAGACCCAGTACTTC
.,.,TRBJ2-5,TRBV6-1,CASSGIWVQETQYF,TGTGCCAGCAGTGGGATTTGGGTCCAAGAGACCCAGTACTTC
.,TRBD2,TRBJ2-7,TRBV5-1,CASRRRSGGVIHEQYF,TGCGCCAGCAGACGACGCTCCGGGGGGGTCATCCACGAGCAGTACTTC
.,TRBD2,TRBJ2-7,TRBV11-2,CASSLNVGLAGTYEQYF,TGTGCCAGCAGCTTAAATGTGGGACTAGCGGGAACCTACGAGCAGTACTTC
.,.,TRBJ1-3,TRBV13,CASSLGPSRGNTIYF,TGTGCCAGCAGCTTGGGACCTTCCCGAGGAAACACCATATATTTT
.,.,TRBJ1-5,TRBV19,CASKKGESNQPQHF,TGTGCCAGTAAAAAAGGGGAAAGCAATCAGCCCCAGCATTTT
many,.,TRBJ2-7,TRBV5-1,CASSTPYRYEQYF,TGCGCCAGCAGCACACCTTACAGGTACGAGCAGTACTTC
.,TRBD1,TRBJ2-2,TRBV27,CASSLSGTGGFGELFF,TGTGCCAGCAGTTTATCCGGGACAGGGGGCTTCGGGGAGCTGTTTTTT
few,.,TRBJ2-5,TRBV6-1,CASSGWRDETQYF,TGTGCCAGCAGTGGATGGAGGGACGAGACCCAGTACTTC
many,.,TRBJ1-1,TRBV30,CAWRKQENTEAFF,TGTGCCTGGAGAAAACAGGAGAACACTGAAGCTTTCTTT
many,TRBD1,TRBJ2-2,TRBV24-1,CATSDPTGWATGELFF,TGTGCCACCAGTGACCCGACAGGGTGGGCCACCGGGGAGCTGTTTTTT
.,TRBD1,TRBJ1-1,TRBV18,CASSPRDSVPTEAFF,TGTGCCAGCTCACCTAGGGACAGCGTTCCCACTGAAGCTTTCTTT
.,TRBD2,TRBJ2-7,TRBV3-1,CASSQGLAGEQYF,TGTGCCAGCAGCCAGGGACTAGCGGGGGAGCAGTACTTC
.,TRBD1,TRBJ1-6,TRBV12-3/TRBV12-4,CASSFGTGRTGTNSPLHF,TGTGCCAGCAGTTTCGGGACAGGGCGGACGGGGACCAATTCACCCCTCCACTTT
many,TRBD1,TRBJ1-3,TRBV10-2,CASRGQIRSGNTIYF,TGCGCCAGCAGGGGACAGATTCGCTCTGGAAACACCATATATTTT
.,.,TRBJ1-2,TRBV4-1,CASSQDAGASRGYTF,TGCGCCAGCAGCCAAGATGCGGGGGCGAGCAGGGGCTACACCTTC